These T cell receptor beta chains were read from a single sample in a study of control samples from healthy donors and cancer patients. The table came from immunoSEQ multiplex PCR; TCRdb's copy has only in-frame clones and leaves some out. The table shows about 40,000 clones, with about 90% occurring only once. Material: blood. These receptors were obtained from a woman between 45 and 60 years old in good health. Both conserved end residues are part of each CDR3. Each record gives: CDR3 protein, CDR3 DNA, D gene, V gene, J gene, clone size. The D gene is left open where the match is weak. A clone size is listed for some rows: how often the clone was seen (once, few, many), or a class if it is expanded.

CDR3 protein: CASSPLPENYGYTF
CDR3 DNA: TGCGCCAGCAGCCCCCTCCCGGAGAACTATGGCTACACCTTC
D gene: NA
V gene: TRBV5-1
J gene: TRBJ1-2
clone size: few

CDR3 protein: CASSPKEETQYF
CDR3 DNA: TGTGCCAGCTCACCAAAAGAAGAGACCCAGTACTTC
D gene: NA
V gene: TRBV18
J gene: TRBJ2-5
clone size: once

CDR3 protein: CASSEGTGHQPQHF
CDR3 DNA: TGTGCCAGCAGCGAGGGGACGGGACATCAGCCCCAGCATTTT
D gene: NA
V gene: TRBV7-2
J gene: TRBJ1-5
clone size: NA

CDR3 protein: CASTQVNTEAFF
CDR3 DNA: TGTGCCAGCACACAGGTGAACACTGAAGCTTTCTTT
D gene: NA
V gene: TRBV6-5
J gene: TRBJ1-1
clone size: NA

CDR3 protein: CASSQPGQGSEKLFF
CDR3 DNA: TGTGCCAGCAGTCAACCGGGACAGGGTAGTGAAAAACTGTTTTTT
D gene: TRBD1
V gene: TRBV5-5
J gene: TRBJ1-4
clone size: NA

CDR3 protein: CASGLVGGHSNQPQHF
CDR3 DNA: TGTGCCAGCGGCCTTGTTGGGGGGCATAGCAATCAGCCCCAGCATTTT
D gene: NA
V gene: TRBV7-2
J gene: TRBJ1-5
clone size: NA

CDR3 protein: CASSTPGSSYEQYF
CDR3 DNA: TGTGCCAGCAGTACCCCTGGGAGCTCCTACGAGCAGTACTTC
D gene: NA
V gene: TRBV28
J gene: TRBJ2-7
clone size: NA

CDR3 protein: CASSLSLQGQQFF
CDR3 DNA: TGTGCCAGCAGCTTATCCCTACAGGGTCAGCAGTTCTTC
D gene: NA
V gene: TRBV7-6
J gene: TRBJ2-1
clone size: once

CDR3 protein: CAIRGGQGDRNTEAFF
CDR3 DNA: TGTGCCATCAGAGGCGGACAGGGGGACAGGAACACTGAAGCTTTCTTT
D gene: TRBD1
V gene: TRBV10-3
J gene: TRBJ1-1
clone size: once

CDR3 protein: CASSFSGGRGRSPLHF
CDR3 DNA: TGTGCCAGCAGCTTTTCCGGGGGGAGGGGTCGGTCACCCCTCCACTTT
D gene: NA
V gene: TRBV7-2
J gene: TRBJ1-6
clone size: NA

CDR3 protein: CASSSDRGPGIYNEQFF
CDR3 DNA: TGTGCCAGCAGCTCGGACAGGGGCCCAGGGATCTACAATGAGCAGTTCTTC
D gene: TRBD1
V gene: TRBV7-9
J gene: TRBJ2-1
clone size: NA

CDR3 protein: CASSQDGHYSKVREETQYF
CDR3 DNA: TGTGCCAGCAGCCAAGATGGCCACTACTCTAAGGTTAGGGAAGAGACCCAGTACTTC
D gene: NA
V gene: TRBV3-1/TRBV3-2
J gene: TRBJ2-5
clone size: NA

CDR3 protein: CASSLQGRAGEKLFF
CDR3 DNA: TGTGCCAGCAGCCTACAGGGCCGGGCTGGGGAAAAACTGTTTTTT
D gene: NA
V gene: TRBV7-2
J gene: TRBJ1-4
clone size: NA

CDR3 protein: CASNLGQPNTEAFF
CDR3 DNA: TGTGCCAGCAATCTGGGACAGCCGAACACTGAAGCTTTCTTT
D gene: TRBD1
V gene: TRBV5-8
J gene: TRBJ1-1
clone size: NA

CDR3 protein: CASSQDHGETQYF
CDR3 DNA: TGTGCCAGCAGCCAAGATCATGGGGAGACCCAGTACTTC
D gene: NA
V gene: TRBV4-2
J gene: TRBJ2-5
clone size: NA

CDR3 protein: CASSSYGGQGNYGYTF
CDR3 DNA: TGTGCCAGCAGCTCCTATGGGGGACAGGGGAACTATGGCTACACCTTC
D gene: TRBD1
V gene: TRBV28
J gene: TRBJ1-2
clone size: NA

CDR3 protein: CASSLAHQGGAYEQYF
CDR3 DNA: TGTGCCAGCAGCTTAGCCCATCAGGGTGGCGCCTACGAGCAGTACTTC
D gene: NA
V gene: TRBV7-2
J gene: TRBJ2-7
clone size: NA

CDR3 protein: CASRTEGGTYGYTF
CDR3 DNA: TGTGCCAGCAGGACTGAGGGAGGGACCTATGGCTACACCTTC
D gene: NA
V gene: TRBV2
J gene: TRBJ1-2
clone size: NA

CDR3 protein: CASSSTGVWGYTF
CDR3 DNA: TGTGCCAGCAGTTCGACCGGCGTCTGGGGCTACACCTTC
D gene: NA
V gene: TRBV27
J gene: TRBJ1-2
clone size: NA

CDR3 protein: CSVVLGGHSAYEQYF
CDR3 DNA: TGCAGCGTCGTTTTGGGGGGCCACTCCGCCTACGAGCAGTACTTC
D gene: NA
V gene: TRBV29-1
J gene: TRBJ2-7
clone size: NA

CDR3 protein: CASSFPGQGYYGYTF
CDR3 DNA: TGTGCCAGCAGTTTCCCGGGACAGGGGTACTATGGCTACACCTTC
D gene: TRBD1
V gene: TRBV6-2/TRBV6-3
J gene: TRBJ1-2
clone size: NA

CDR3 protein: CASSPSTGGYGYTF
CDR3 DNA: TGTGCCAGCAGCCCTAGTACAGGGGGCTATGGCTACACCTTC
D gene: TRBD1
V gene: TRBV7-8
J gene: TRBJ1-2
clone size: NA

CDR3 protein: CASSPRSNRAANEKLFF
CDR3 DNA: TGTGCCAGCAGCCCAAGAAGCAACAGGGCTGCTAATGAAAAACTGTTTTTT
D gene: NA
V gene: TRBV7-9
J gene: TRBJ1-4
clone size: NA

CDR3 protein: CATQTDQNTEAFF
CDR3 DNA: TGTGCCACCCAGACAGATCAGAACACTGAAGCTTTCTTT
D gene: NA
V gene: TRBV2
J gene: TRBJ1-1
clone size: NA

CDR3 protein: CASSPIPSTKESYEQYF
CDR3 DNA: TGTGCCAGCAGCCCCATACCCTCTACAAAAGAATCCTACGAGCAGTACTTC
D gene: NA
V gene: TRBV11-2
J gene: TRBJ2-7
clone size: NA

CDR3 protein: CASSLIPSEVETQYF
CDR3 DNA: TGTGCCAGCAGCTTAATACCAAGTGAGGTAGAGACCCAGTACTTC
D gene: NA
V gene: TRBV7-6
J gene: TRBJ2-5
clone size: NA

CDR3 protein: CASSLGQGEAFF
CDR3 DNA: TGTGCCAGCAGCTTGGGTCAGGGTGAAGCTTTCTTT
D gene: NA
V gene: TRBV7-3
J gene: TRBJ1-1
clone size: NA

CDR3 protein: CSVVRKQETQYF
CDR3 DNA: TGCAGCGTTGTGAGGAAGCAAGAGACCCAGTACTTC
D gene: NA
V gene: TRBV29-1
J gene: TRBJ2-5
clone size: NA

CDR3 protein: CASSPRGWGNYGYTF
CDR3 DNA: TGTGCCAGCAGTCCCCGGGGCTGGGGTAACTATGGCTACACCTTC
D gene: NA
V gene: TRBV27
J gene: TRBJ1-2
clone size: NA

CDR3 protein: CASRLLGGELFF
CDR3 DNA: TGTGCCAGCAGACTACTGGGCGGGGAGCTGTTTTTT
D gene: NA
V gene: TRBV7-9
J gene: TRBJ2-2
clone size: once

CDR3 protein: CASKGGDTYGYTF
CDR3 DNA: TGTGCCAGCAAAGGAGGGGACACCTATGGCTACACCTTC
D gene: NA
V gene: TRBV5-5
J gene: TRBJ1-2
clone size: NA

CDR3 protein: CASSYSGQNYGYTF
CDR3 DNA: TGTGCCAGCAGTTACTCGGGACAGAACTATGGCTACACCTTC
D gene: TRBD1
V gene: TRBV6-5
J gene: TRBJ1-2
clone size: NA

CDR3 protein: CSASPVNEQFF
CDR3 DNA: TGCAGTGCGAGTCCGGTTAATGAGCAGTTCTTC
D gene: NA
V gene: TRBV20-1
J gene: TRBJ2-1
clone size: few

CDR3 protein: CASSLETNTEAFF
CDR3 DNA: TGTGCCAGCAGCTTAGAAACGAACACTGAAGCTTTCTTT
D gene: NA
V gene: TRBV7-9
J gene: TRBJ1-1
clone size: NA

CDR3 protein: CASSETALGTGELFF
CDR3 DNA: TGTGCCAGCAGTGAAACGGCATTGGGGACCGGGGAGCTGTTTTTT
D gene: NA
V gene: TRBV2
J gene: TRBJ2-2
clone size: NA

CDR3 protein: CASSLEPGAHEQYF
CDR3 DNA: TGTGCCAGCAGCTTAGAACCGGGTGCCCACGAGCAGTACTTC
D gene: NA
V gene: TRBV11-2
J gene: TRBJ2-7
clone size: few

CDR3 protein: CASSEAGQVDGYTF
CDR3 DNA: TGTGCCAGCAGTGAAGCGGGACAGGTTGATGGCTACACCTTC
D gene: TRBD1
V gene: TRBV6-1
J gene: TRBJ1-2
clone size: NA

CDR3 protein: CASRPMTSGGGSEQFF
CDR3 DNA: TGTGCCAGCAGACCGATGACTAGCGGGGGAGGTAGTGAGCAGTTCTTC
D gene: TRBD2
V gene: TRBV9
J gene: TRBJ2-1
clone size: NA

CDR3 protein: CASSLGAEGSYEQYF
CDR3 DNA: TGTGCCAGCAGCTTAGGGGCGGAGGGCTCCTACGAGCAGTACTTC
D gene: NA
V gene: TRBV7-2
J gene: TRBJ2-7
clone size: NA

CDR3 protein: CASTNRDREKLFF
CDR3 DNA: TGTGCCAGTACGAACAGGGACCGTGAAAAACTGTTTTTT
D gene: NA
V gene: TRBV19
J gene: TRBJ1-4
clone size: NA

CDR3 protein: CASIPSGTHYEQYF
CDR3 DNA: TGTGCCAGCATTCCTTCCGGGACTCACTACGAGCAGTACTTC
D gene: NA
V gene: TRBV2
J gene: TRBJ2-7
clone size: NA

CDR3 protein: CASSYYRNSPLHF
CDR3 DNA: TGTGCCAGCAGTTATTACAGAAATTCACCCCTCCACTTT
D gene: NA
V gene: TRBV6-2/TRBV6-3
J gene: TRBJ1-6
clone size: once

CDR3 protein: CASSLRPTTNEKLFF
CDR3 DNA: TGCGCCAGCAGCTTACGCCCTACAACTAATGAAAAACTGTTTTTT
D gene: NA
V gene: TRBV5-1
J gene: TRBJ1-4
clone size: NA

CDR3 protein: CASSFKGTDYGYTF
CDR3 DNA: TGCGCCAGCAGTTTCAAGGGGACAGACTATGGCTACACCTTC
D gene: TRBD1
V gene: TRBV23-1
J gene: TRBJ1-2
clone size: NA

CDR3 protein: CASSPIPGLYEQYF
CDR3 DNA: TGTGCCAGCAGTCCCATACCAGGGCTCTACGAGCAGTACTTC
D gene: NA
V gene: TRBV28
J gene: TRBJ2-7
clone size: NA

CDR3 protein: CATQTGGSGGNTIYF
CDR3 DNA: TGTGCCACCCAAACGGGGGGCAGTGGTGGAAACACCATATATTTT
D gene: NA
V gene: TRBV6-5
J gene: TRBJ1-3
clone size: NA

CDR3 protein: CASSPTTGGTNEKLFF
CDR3 DNA: TGTGCCAGCTCACCAACCACAGGGGGAACTAATGAAAAACTGTTTTTT
D gene: TRBD1
V gene: TRBV18
J gene: TRBJ1-4
clone size: NA

CDR3 protein: CASTEDRSSGNTIYF
CDR3 DNA: TGTGCCAGTACCGAGGACCGGAGCTCTGGAAACACCATATATTTT
D gene: NA
V gene: TRBV19
J gene: TRBJ1-3
clone size: NA

CDR3 protein: CASSPGSRGYTF
CDR3 DNA: TGTGCCAGCAGCCCCGGCTCCCGTGGCTACACCTTC
D gene: NA
V gene: TRBV11-2
J gene: TRBJ1-2
clone size: NA

CDR3 protein: CASSLGGQGSSPLHF
CDR3 DNA: TGTGCCAGCAGCTTGGGGGGACAGGGAAGCTCACCCCTCCACTTT
D gene: TRBD1
V gene: TRBV5-8
J gene: TRBJ1-6
clone size: NA

CDR3 protein: CASRQMTREGGYTF
CDR3 DNA: TGTGCCAGCAGGCAGATGACCAGGGAGGGTGGCTACACCTTC
D gene: NA
V gene: TRBV9
J gene: TRBJ1-2
clone size: once

CDR3 protein: CSVDAGLTSTQYF
CDR3 DNA: TGCAGCGTTGACGCAGGGCTCACAAGTACGCAGTATTTT
D gene: NA
V gene: TRBV29-1
J gene: TRBJ2-3
clone size: NA

CDR3 protein: CASSQDAGLGARQYF
CDR3 DNA: TGCGCCAGCAGCCAAGACGCCGGACTAGGGGCTCGGCAGTACTTC
D gene: TRBD2
V gene: TRBV4-3
J gene: TRBJ2-7
clone size: once

CDR3 protein: CASSLPPRQGRCNEQYF
CDR3 DNA: TGTGCCAGCAGCTTACCCCCCCGACAGGGCAGGTGTAACGAGCAGTACTTC
D gene: TRBD1
V gene: TRBV7-9
J gene: TRBJ2-7
clone size: once

CDR3 protein: CASSLGRDYGYTF
CDR3 DNA: TGTGCCAGCAGTTTAGGCAGGGACTATGGCTACACCTTC
D gene: NA
V gene: TRBV27
J gene: TRBJ1-2
clone size: NA